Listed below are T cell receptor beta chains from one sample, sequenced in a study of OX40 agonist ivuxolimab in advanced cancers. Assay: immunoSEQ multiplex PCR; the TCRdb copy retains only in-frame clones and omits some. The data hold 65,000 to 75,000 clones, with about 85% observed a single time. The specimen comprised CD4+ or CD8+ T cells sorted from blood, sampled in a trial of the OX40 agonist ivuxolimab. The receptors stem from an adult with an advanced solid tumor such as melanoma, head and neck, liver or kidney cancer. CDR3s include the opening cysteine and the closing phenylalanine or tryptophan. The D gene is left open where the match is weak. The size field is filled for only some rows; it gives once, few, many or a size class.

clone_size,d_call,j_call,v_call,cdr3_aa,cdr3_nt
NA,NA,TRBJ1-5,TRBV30,CAWSRRAWSNQPQHF,TGTGCCTGGAGTCGCCGGGCTTGGAGCAATCAGCCCCAGCATTTT
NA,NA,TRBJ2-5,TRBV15,CATSGQGGETQYF,TGTGCCACCAGCGGGCAGGGCGGGGAGACCCAGTACTTC
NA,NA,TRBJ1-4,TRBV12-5,CASGLLTEQGPKKEKLFF,TGTGCTAGTGGTTTGCTCACTGAACAGGGACCTAAGAAAGAAAAACTGTTTTTT
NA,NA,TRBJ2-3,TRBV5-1,CASREGRDTQYF,TGCGCCAGCAGAGAGGGAAGAGATACGCAGTATTTT
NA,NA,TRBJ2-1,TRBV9,CASPERGAGIYEQFF,TGTGCCAGCCCTGAGAGGGGGGCGGGTATATATGAGCAGTTCTTC
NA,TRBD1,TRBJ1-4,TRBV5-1,CASSPQTGSGEKLFF,TGCGCCAGCAGCCCACAGACAGGGTCGGGTGAAAAACTGTTTTTT
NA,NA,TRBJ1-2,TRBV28,CASRTWRGASYTF,TGTGCCAGCAGGACTTGGAGGGGGGCGAGCTACACCTTC
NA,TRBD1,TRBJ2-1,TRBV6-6,CASRRTGDEQFF,TGTGCCAGCAGAAGGACAGGGGATGAGCAGTTCTTC
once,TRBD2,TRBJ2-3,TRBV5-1,CASSLEPSGSSDTQYF,TGCGCCAGCAGCTTGGAACCCAGCGGGAGCTCAGATACGCAGTATTTT
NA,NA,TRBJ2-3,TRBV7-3,CASSSSHSTDTQYF,TGTGCCAGCAGCAGCTCTCACAGCACAGATACGCAGTATTTT
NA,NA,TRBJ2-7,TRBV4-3,CASSPTSVSGYEQYF,TGCGCCAGCAGCCCAACCAGCGTAAGTGGCTACGAGCAGTACTTC
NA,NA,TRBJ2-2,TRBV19,CASSIQGTGELFF,TGTGCCAGTAGTATACAGGGCACCGGGGAGCTGTTTTTT
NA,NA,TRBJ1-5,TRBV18,CASSPPVNQPQHF,TGTGCCAGCTCACCCCCAGTCAATCAGCCCCAGCATTTT
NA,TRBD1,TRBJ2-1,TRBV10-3,CAISRTGTSNEQFF,TGTGCCATCTCCAGGACAGGGACTTCCAATGAGCAGTTCTTC
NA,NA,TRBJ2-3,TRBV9,CASSITDGRDTQYF,TGTGCCAGCAGCATTACCGACGGCCGGGACACGCAGTATTTT
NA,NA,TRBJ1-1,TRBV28,CASSLTVPLKAFF,TGTGCCAGCAGTTTGACAGTACCCCTAAAAGCTTTCTTT
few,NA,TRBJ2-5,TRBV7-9,CASSLGTDGSAQYF,TGTGCCAGCAGCTTAGGGACGGACGGATCCGCCCAGTACTTC
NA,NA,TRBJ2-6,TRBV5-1,CASSIRSGANVLTF,TGCGCCAGCAGCATACGCTCTGGGGCCAACGTCCTGACTTTC
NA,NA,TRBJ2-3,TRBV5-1,CASSPQWSTDTQYF,TGCGCCAGCAGCCCTCAATGGAGCACAGATACGCAGTATTTT
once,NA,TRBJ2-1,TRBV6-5,CASSLTGSDEQFF,TGTGCCAGCAGCCTCACAGGGAGCGATGAGCAGTTCTTC
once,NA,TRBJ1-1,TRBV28,CASNRVSPEAFF,TGTGCCAGCAACAGGGTTTCGCCTGAAGCTTTCTTT
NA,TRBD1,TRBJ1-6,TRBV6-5,CASGRQGGNSPLHF,TGTGCCAGCGGGCGACAGGGAGGTAATTCACCCCTCCACTTT
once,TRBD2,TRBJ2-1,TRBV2,CASKLLAIVGNEQFF,TGTGCCAGCAAGTTACTAGCGATCGTGGGGAATGAGCAGTTCTTC
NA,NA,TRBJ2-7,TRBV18,CASSPGSGSYEQYF,TGTGCCAGCTCACCCGGGTCTGGGTCCTACGAGCAGTACTTC
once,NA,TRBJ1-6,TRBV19,CASSRGWDNSPLHF,TGTGCCAGTAGTAGAGGCTGGGATAATTCACCCCTCCACTTT
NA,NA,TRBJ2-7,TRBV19,CASSADAHYEQYF,TGTGCCAGTAGCGCCGACGCACACTACGAGCAGTACTTC
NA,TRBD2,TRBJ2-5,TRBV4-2,CASSQESGRGGQETQYF,TGTGCCAGCAGCCAAGAGAGCGGTCGGGGGGGCCAAGAGACCCAGTACTTC
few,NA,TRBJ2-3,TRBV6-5,CASSSGGIVDTQYF,TGTGCCAGCAGTTCGGGCGGGATCGTAGATACGCAGTATTTT
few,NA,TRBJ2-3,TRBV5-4,CASRPPSGGGDTQYF,TGTGCCAGCAGACCTCCTAGCGGAGGGGGAGATACGCAGTATTTT
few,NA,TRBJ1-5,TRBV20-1,CSARERGTQHF,TGCAGTGCTAGGGAAAGGGGGACCCAGCATTTT
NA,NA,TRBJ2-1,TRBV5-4,CASTLDGGRSYNEQFF,TGTGCCAGCACCCTCGATGGCGGGCGGAGCTACAATGAGCAGTTCTTC
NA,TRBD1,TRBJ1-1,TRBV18,CASSPRGQGSNTEAFF,TGTGCCAGCTCACCGAGAGGACAGGGGTCGAACACTGAAGCTTTCTTT
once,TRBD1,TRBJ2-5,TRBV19,CASSGGTGSQETQYF,TGTGCCAGTAGTGGCGGGACAGGGTCCCAAGAGACCCAGTACTTC
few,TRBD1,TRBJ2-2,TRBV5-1,CASSLGETGKNTGELFF,TGCGCCAGCAGCTTGGGCGAGACAGGGAAGAACACCGGGGAGCTGTTTTTT
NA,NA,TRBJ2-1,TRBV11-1,CASSSRESAYNEQFF,TGTGCCAGCAGCTCCCGGGAGAGCGCATACAATGAGCAGTTCTTC
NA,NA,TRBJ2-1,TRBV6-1,CASSEAGWGARNNEQFF,TGTGCCAGCAGTGAAGCGGGGTGGGGGGCTCGGAACAATGAGCAGTTCTTC
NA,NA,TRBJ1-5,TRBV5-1,CASSLETDPPQPQHF,TGCGCCAGCAGCTTGGAGACGGACCCCCCTCAGCCCCAGCATTTT
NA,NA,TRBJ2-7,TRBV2,CASSPGVEQYF,TGTGCCAGCAGCCCTGGGGTCGAGCAGTACTTC
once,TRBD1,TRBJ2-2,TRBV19,CASSIDVTGGTGELFF,TGTGCCAGTAGTATAGACGTTACAGGGGGCACCGGGGAGCTGTTTTTT